This T cell receptor (beta chain) was captured by sequencing in a study of regulatory T cells in long-lasting Graves disease (dated by TCRdb to the early 2020s). The study in broad terms: To count as having persistent Graves' disease, a patient had to have received antithyroid drug treatment for over 5 years with TSH receptor autoantibodies remaining persistently positive. This study used TCR sequencing and RNA sequencing of peripheral blood to compare persistent Graves' disease patients against newly diagnosed Graves' disease patients. The study was registered as a clinical trial and conducted in China. A total of roughly 35 samples underwent TCR sequencing: about 13 from persistent and roughly 20 from newly diagnosed Graves' disease patients. In the clinical cohort, patients with persistent Graves' disease had used antithyroid drugs for an average of about 10 years.

Between the V and J ends, shortened by 8 bases and 0 bases respectively, the junction contains 11 bases. As encoded in the germline V gene (reference sequence), CDR1 is LNHDA while CDR2 is SQIVND. The CDR3 contains 14 residues, cysteine and phenylalanine counted. Here the CDR3 DNA is all that survives: 42 bases in frame from base 1. Receptor amplification or capture employed multiplex PCR. Instrument on record: Illumina HiSeq 4000. CDR3 regions were amplified by Arm-PCR with iRepertoire HTBI primers to construct TCR beta libraries. PCR products were gel purified before sequencing. For the original study's pipeline: Gene usage analysis of CDR3 amino acid clonotypes relied on the approximately 60 TRBV and around 13 TRBJ segments identified across samples. Filtered high-quality paired reads were merged into contigs using COPE and FqMerger. BLAST was used to align contigs to IMGT TRBV, TRBD and TRBJ reference genes, with CDR3 defined following IMGT. Any clonotype with a frequency above 0.1% was classified as a highly expanded clone. Shannon entropy served as the measure of repertoire diversity, while the Gini coefficient captured V-J evenness. Public clonotypes were defined as clonotypes shared by more than one individual. TCRdb reworked the public reads: Q25 trimming with fastp, MiXCR clone assembly, productive beta chains retained. When rows share a CDR3 protein, they turn into one entry using the most common DNA and genes. The V and J calls come from TCRdb's annotation, not from the publication. The sample table records about 470,000 distinct CDR3 sequences; roughly 21% of these occur just once. Less than 9% of the sample lies in the top ten.

Broader findings and caveats from the paper: Lower TCR Shannon entropy and fewer highly expanded clones were observed in persistent Graves' disease patients than in newly diagnosed patients, which suggested clonal expansion. Persistent patients shared more public clonotypes among themselves (around 2,500) than newly diagnosed patients did (approximately 970). Only the TCR beta chain was sequenced and analyzed. The small sample size was acknowledged by the authors as a limitation that may reduce accuracy. Peripheral blood alone was examined, since thyroid tissue, which constituted the primary lesion, could not be accessed. Preferential use of TRBV28, TRBJ1-2 and TRBJ2-5 was observed in persistent disease, whereas TRBV20-1 and TRBJ2-1 were favored in newly diagnosed disease.

The sample's time point, from its label and the paper: persistent/refractory GD, antithyroid drugs over 5 years with positive TRAb. For both TCR sequencing and RNA sequencing, RNA was extracted from PBMCs in TRIzol. The diagnosis of Graves' disease was made according to American Thyroid Association guidelines. Patients were recruited from an endocrinology department in Xi'an, China. From each patient, roughly 9 milliliters of peripheral blood was collected into an EDTA anticoagulant tube. Ficoll Paque Plus density gradient separation was used to isolate PBMCs, and no further T cell sorting was done. RNA quality was checked with an Agilent 2100 Bioanalyzer and agarose gel, and concentration with a NanoDrop 2000. Worth noting for this clonotype: The antigen it binds to is not known. The sample holds no much larger clone one base away, and base qualities are not on file.

The starting material was peripheral blood mononuclear cells (PBMCs), obtained when the disease was refractory, from a patient treated with antithyroid drugs. The chain was built from TRBV19 and TRBJ1-5; a weak D assignment points to TRBD1 (6 bases agree). The source of this sequence is a female donor with Graves disease. The DNA sequence is as follows: TGTGCCAGTCGTCAGGGGCATAGCAATCAGCCCCAGCATTTT. It encodes CASRQGHSNQPQHF.